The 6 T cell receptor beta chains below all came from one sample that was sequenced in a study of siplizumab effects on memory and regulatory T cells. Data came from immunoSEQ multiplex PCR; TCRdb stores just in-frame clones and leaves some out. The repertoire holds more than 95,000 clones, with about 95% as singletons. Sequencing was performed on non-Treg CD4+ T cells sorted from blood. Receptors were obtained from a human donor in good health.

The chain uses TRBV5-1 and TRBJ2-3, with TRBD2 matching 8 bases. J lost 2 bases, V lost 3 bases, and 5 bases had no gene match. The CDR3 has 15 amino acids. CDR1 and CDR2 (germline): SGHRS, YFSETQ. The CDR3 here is CASSSLAGPTDTQYF. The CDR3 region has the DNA TGCGCCAGCAGCTCCTTAGCGGGACCCACAGATACGCAGTATTTT.

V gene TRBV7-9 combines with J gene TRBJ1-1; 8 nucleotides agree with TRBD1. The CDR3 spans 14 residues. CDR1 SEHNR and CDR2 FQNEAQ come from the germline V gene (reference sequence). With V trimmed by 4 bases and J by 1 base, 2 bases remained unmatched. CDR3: CASSSGQANTEAFF. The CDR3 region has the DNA TGTGCCAGCAGCTCGGGACAGGCGAACACTGAAGCTTTCTTT.

CDR3: CASSLEGAYQETQYF. CDR3 nucleotide sequence: TGTGCCAGCAGCTTAGAGGGAGCCTACCAAGAGACCCAGTACTTC. The rearrangement joins TRBV11-3 to TRBJ2-5; D is perhaps TRBD2 (5 bases). The V gene's germline CDR1 is SGHNT and CDR2 YENEEA. The CDR3 totals 15 residues. Trimming stripped 0 bases from V and 0 bases from J, with 8 bases between.

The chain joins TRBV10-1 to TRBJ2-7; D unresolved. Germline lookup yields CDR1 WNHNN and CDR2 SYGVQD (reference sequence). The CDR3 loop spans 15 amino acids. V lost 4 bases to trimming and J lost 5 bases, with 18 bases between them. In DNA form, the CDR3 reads TGCGCCAGCAGTGTCGGCAGATCTACGATTAACGAGCAGTACTTC. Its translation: CASSVGRSTINEQYF.

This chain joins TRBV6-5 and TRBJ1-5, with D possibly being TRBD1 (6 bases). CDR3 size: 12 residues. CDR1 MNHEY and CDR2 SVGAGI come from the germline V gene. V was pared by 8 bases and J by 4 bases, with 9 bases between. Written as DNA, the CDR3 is TGTGCCAGCGGCAGGGGAAATCAGCCCCAGCATTTT. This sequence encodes CASGRGNQPQHF.

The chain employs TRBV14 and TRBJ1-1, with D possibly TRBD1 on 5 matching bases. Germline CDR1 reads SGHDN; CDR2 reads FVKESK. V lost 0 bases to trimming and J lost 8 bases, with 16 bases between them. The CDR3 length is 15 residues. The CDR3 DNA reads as TGTGCCAGCAGCCAAGATTCGGCCAGGTCAGGGGAAGCTTTCTTT. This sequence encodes CASSQDSARSGEAFF.